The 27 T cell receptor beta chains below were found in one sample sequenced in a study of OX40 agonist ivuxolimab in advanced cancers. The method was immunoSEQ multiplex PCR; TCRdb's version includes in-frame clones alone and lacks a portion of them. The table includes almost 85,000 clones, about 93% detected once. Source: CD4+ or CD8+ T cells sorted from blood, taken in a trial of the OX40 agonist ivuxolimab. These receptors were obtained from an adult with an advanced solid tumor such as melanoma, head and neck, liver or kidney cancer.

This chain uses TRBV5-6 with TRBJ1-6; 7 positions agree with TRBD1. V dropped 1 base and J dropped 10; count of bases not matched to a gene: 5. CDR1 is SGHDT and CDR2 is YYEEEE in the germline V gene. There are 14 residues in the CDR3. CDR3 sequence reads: CASSLLRGQSPLHF. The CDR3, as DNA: TGTGCCAGCAGCTTGTTGAGGGGGCAGTCACCCCTCCACTTT.

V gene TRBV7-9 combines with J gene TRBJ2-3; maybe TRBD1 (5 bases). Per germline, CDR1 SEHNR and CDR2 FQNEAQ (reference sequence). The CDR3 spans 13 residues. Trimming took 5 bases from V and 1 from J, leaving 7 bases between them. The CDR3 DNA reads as TGTGCCAGCAGCCAGGGTCGCACAGATACGCAGTATTTT. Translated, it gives CASSQGRTDTQYF.

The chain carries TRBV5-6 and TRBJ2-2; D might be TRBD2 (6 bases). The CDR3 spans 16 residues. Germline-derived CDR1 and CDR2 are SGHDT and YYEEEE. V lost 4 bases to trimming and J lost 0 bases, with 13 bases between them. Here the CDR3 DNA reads TGTGCCAGCAGCCCGGGACTGCTGACGAACACCGGGGAGCTGTTTTTT. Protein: CASSPGLLTNTGELFF.

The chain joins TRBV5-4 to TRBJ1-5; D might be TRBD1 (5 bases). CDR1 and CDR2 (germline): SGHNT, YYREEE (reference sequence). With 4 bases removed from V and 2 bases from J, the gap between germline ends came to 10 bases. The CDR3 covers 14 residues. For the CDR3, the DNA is TGTGCCAGCAGCCTGGGGGGGGGCAATCAGCCCCAGCATTTT. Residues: CASSLGGGNQPQHF.

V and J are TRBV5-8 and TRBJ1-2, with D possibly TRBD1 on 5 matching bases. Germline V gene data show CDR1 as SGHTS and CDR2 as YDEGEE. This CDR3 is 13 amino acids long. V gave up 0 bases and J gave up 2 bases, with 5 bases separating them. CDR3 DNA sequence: TGTGCCAGCAGCTTGGGACAGAACTATGGCTACACCTTC. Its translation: CASSLGQNYGYTF.

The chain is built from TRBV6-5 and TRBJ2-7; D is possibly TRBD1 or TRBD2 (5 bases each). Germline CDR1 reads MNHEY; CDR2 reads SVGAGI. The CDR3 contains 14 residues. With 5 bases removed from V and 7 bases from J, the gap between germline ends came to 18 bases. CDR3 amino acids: CASSPPGRPGEQYF. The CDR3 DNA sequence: TGTGCCAGCAGTCCTCCGGGACGGCCCGGGGAGCAGTACTTC.

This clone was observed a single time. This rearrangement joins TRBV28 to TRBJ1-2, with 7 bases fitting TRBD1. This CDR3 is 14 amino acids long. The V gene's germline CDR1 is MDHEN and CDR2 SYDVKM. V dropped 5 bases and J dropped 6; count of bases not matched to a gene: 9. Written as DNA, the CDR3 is TGTGCCAGCAGTCCTTTTAGGGGGCGTAATGGCTACACCTTC. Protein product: CASSPFRGRNGYTF.

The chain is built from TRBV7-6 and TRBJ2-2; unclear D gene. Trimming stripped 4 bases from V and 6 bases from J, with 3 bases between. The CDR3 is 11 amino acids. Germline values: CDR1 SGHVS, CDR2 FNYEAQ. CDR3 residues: CASSSSGELFF. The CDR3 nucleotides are TGTGCCAGCAGCTCGTCCGGGGAGCTGTTTTTT.

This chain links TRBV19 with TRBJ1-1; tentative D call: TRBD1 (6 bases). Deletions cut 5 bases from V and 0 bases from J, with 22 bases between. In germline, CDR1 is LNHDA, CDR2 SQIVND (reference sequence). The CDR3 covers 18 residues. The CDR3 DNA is TGTGCCAGTAGTCGCTTGCGCGGGGGGCACTTGTTGAACACTGAAGCTTTCTTT. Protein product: CASSRLRGGHLLNTEAFF.

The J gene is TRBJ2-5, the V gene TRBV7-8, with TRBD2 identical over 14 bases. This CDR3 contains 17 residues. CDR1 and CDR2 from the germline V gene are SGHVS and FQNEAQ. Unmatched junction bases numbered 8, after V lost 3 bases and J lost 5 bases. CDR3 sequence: CASSLRLAGGPWETQYF. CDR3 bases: TGTGCCAGCAGCTTGCGACTAGCGGGAGGGCCATGGGAGACCCAGTACTTC.

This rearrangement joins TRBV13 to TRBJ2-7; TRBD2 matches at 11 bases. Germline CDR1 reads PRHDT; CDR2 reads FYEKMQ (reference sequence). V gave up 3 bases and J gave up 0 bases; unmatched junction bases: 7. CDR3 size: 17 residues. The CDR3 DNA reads TGTGCCAGCAGCTTTTATAGCGGGAGGGGGACCTCCTACGAGCAGTACTTC. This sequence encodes CASSFYSGRGTSYEQYF. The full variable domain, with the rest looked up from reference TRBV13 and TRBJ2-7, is AAGVIQSPRHLIKEKRETATLKCYPIPRHDTVYWYQQGPGQDPQFLISFYEKMQSDKGSIPDRFSAQQFSDYHSELNMSSLELGDSALYFCASSFYSGRGTSYEQYFGPGTRLTVT.

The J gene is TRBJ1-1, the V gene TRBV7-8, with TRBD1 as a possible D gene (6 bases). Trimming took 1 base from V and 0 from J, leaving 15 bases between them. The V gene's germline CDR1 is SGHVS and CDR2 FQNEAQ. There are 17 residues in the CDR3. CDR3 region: CASSLGWGARMNTEAFF. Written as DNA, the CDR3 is TGTGCCAGCAGCTTAGGGTGGGGGGCAAGGATGAACACTGAAGCTTTCTTT.

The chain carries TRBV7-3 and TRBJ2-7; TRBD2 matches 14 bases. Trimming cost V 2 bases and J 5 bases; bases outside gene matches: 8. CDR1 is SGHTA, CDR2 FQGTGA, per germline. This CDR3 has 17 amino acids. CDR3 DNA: TGTGCCAGCAGCTTAGGGACTAGCGGGAGTCTTCTCCACGAGCAGTACTTC. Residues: CASSLGTSGSLLHEQYF. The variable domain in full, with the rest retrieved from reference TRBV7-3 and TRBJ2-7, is GAGVSQTPSNKVTEKGKYVELRCDPISGHTALYWYRQSLGQGPEFLIYFQGTGAADDSGLPNDRFFAVRPEGSVSTLKIQRTERGDSAVYLCASSLGTSGSLLHEQYFGPGTRLTVT.

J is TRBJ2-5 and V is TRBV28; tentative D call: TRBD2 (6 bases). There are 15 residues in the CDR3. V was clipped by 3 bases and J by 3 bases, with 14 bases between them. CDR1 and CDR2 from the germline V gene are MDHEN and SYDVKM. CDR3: CASSFTGGGKETQYF. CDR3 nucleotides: TGTGCCAGCAGTTTTACGGGCGGAGGGAAAGAGACCCAGTACTTC.

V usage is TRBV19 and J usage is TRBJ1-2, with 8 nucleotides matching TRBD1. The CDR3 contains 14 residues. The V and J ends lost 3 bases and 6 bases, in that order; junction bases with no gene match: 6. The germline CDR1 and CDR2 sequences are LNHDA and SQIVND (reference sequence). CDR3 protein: CASSIGQGLHGYTF. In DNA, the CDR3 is TGTGCCAGTAGTATTGGACAGGGCCTCCATGGCTACACCTTC.

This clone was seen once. The CDR3 spells CASSTDLSGTSTDTQYF. As DNA, the CDR3 is TGTGCCAGCAGCACGGACCTTAGCGGGACTAGCACAGATACGCAGTATTTT. The gene calls are TRBV7-2 and TRBJ2-3, with 8 bases identical to TRBD2. Germline V gives CDR1 SGHTA, CDR2 FQGNSA. This CDR3 has 17 residues. V gave up 5 bases and J gave up 0 bases; unmatched junction bases: 10.

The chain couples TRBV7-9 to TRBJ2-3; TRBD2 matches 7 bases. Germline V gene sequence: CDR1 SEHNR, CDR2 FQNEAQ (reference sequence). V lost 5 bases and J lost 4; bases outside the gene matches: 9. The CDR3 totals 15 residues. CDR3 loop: CASSQLGREPDTQYF. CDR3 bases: TGTGCCAGCAGCCAGCTAGGGCGGGAGCCAGATACGCAGTATTTT.

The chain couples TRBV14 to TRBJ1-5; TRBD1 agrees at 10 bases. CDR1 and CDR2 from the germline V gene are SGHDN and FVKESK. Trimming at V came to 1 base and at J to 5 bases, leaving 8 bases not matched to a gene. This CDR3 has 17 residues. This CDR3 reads CASSQGTGGRDDQPQHF. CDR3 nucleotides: TGTGCCAGCAGCCAAGGGACAGGGGGACGGGATGATCAGCCCCAGCATTTT.

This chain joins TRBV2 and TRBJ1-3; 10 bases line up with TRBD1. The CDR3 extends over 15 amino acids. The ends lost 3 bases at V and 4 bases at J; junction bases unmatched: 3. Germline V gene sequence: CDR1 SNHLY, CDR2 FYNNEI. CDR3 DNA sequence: TGTGCCAGCAGTGAGGACAGGGGGATCGGAAACACCATATATTTT. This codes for CASSEDRGIGNTIYF.

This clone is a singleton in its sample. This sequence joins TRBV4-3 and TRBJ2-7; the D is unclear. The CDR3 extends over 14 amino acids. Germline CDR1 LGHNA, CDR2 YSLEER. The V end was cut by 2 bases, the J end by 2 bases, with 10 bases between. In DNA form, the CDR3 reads TGCGCCAGCAGCCAAACGACAAGCACCTACGAGCAGTACTTC. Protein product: CASSQTTSTYEQYF.

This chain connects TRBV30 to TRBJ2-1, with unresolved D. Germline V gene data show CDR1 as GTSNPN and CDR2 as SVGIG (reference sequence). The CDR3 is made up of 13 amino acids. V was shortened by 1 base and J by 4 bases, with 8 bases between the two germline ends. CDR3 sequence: CAWSALVYNEQFF. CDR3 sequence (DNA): TGTGCCTGGAGTGCTTTAGTGTACAATGAGCAGTTCTTC.

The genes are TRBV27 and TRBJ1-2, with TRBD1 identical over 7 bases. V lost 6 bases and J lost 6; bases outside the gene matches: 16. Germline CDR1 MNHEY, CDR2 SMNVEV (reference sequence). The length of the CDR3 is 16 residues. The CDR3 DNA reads TGTGCCAGCAGCCAGACGATACACGGACAGGATAATGGCTACACCTTC. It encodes CASSQTIHGQDNGYTF.

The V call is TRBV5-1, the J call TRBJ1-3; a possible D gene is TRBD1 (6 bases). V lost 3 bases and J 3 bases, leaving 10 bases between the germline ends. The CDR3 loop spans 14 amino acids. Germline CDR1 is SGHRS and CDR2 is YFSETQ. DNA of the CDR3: TGCGCCAGCAGCTCGTCGGACAGTGGAAACACCATATATTTT. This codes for CASSSSDSGNTIYF. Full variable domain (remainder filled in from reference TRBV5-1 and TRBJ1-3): KAGVTQTPRYLIKTRGQQVTLSCSPISGHRSVSWYQQTPGQGLQFLFEYFSETQRNKGNFPGRFSGRQFSNSRSEMNVSTLELGDSALYLCASSSSDSGNTIYFGEGSWLTVV.

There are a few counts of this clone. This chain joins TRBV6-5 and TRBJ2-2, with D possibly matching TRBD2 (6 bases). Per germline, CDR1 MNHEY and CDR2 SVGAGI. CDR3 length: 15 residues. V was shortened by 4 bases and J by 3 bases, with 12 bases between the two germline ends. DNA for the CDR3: TGTGCCAGCAGTTTCCGGGGGTCTCACACCGGGGAGCTGTTTTTT. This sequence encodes CASSFRGSHTGELFF.

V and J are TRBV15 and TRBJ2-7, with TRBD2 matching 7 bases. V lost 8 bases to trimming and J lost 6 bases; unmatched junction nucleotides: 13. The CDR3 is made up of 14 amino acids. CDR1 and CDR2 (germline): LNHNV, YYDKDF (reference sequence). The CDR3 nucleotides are TGTGCCACCGGGAGGGCACCTAATGAAGGCGAGCAGTACTTC. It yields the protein CATGRAPNEGEQYF.

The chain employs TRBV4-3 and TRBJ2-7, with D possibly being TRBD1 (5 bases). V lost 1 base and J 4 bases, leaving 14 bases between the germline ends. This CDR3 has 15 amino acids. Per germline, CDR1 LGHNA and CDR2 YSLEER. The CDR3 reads CASSQGVGSGYEQYF. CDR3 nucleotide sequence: TGCGCCAGCAGCCAAGGGGTGGGATCAGGGTACGAGCAGTACTTC.

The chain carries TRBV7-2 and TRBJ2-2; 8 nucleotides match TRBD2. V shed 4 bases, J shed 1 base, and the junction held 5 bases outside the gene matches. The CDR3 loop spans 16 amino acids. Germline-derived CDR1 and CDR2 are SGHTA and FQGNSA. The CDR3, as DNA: TGTGCCAGCAGCTCAATTAGCGGGGTGAACACCGGGGAGCTGTTTTTT. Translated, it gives CASSSISGVNTGELFF.